These 12 T cell receptor beta chains originate from one sample sequenced in a study of blood T cell repertoires in COVID-19. Some clones are missing from TCRdb's copy, which holds only in-frame ones; the method was immunoSEQ multiplex PCR. The repertoire consists of roughly 87,000 clones, with around 88% occurring once and the leading ten covering about 7.8%. The sequencing input was peripheral blood. The receptor set was obtained from a man aged 50 to 59 with active COVID-19.

The rearrangement links TRBV2 to TRBJ2-5; 7 nucleotides line up with TRBD2. This CDR3 has 13 residues. CDR1 is SNHLY, CDR2 FYNNEI, per germline. V trimming: 4 bases; J trimming: 4 bases; junction bases outside the gene matches: 3. The CDR3 loop is CASSGGGGETQYF. CDR3 sequence (DNA): TGTGCCAGCAGTGGGGGGGGAGGAGAGACCCAGTACTTC.

The rearrangement links TRBV7-2 to TRBJ2-2; no firm D call. The germline gives CDR1 SGHTA, CDR2 FQGNSA. Trimming took off 4 bases at V and 3 bases at J, with 3 bases between the two ends. The CDR3 extends over 12 amino acids. The CDR3 loop reads CASSSYTGELFF. CDR3 bases: TGTGCCAGCAGCTCTTACACCGGGGAGCTGTTTTTT.

This clone has only one observation. The chain combines TRBV5-1 with TRBJ1-2; 8 bases align to TRBD1. This CDR3 comprises 16 residues. J gave up 5 bases and V 2 bases, and 11 bases lay outside the gene matches. Germline loops: CDR1 SGHRS, CDR2 YFSETQ. Written as DNA, the CDR3 is TGCGCCAGCAGCTTATTACAGGGGGACGCGCTGTATGGCTACACCTTC. It translates to CASSLLQGDALYGYTF. The variable domain in full, completed from reference TRBV5-1 and TRBJ1-2, reads KAGVTQTPRYLIKTRGQQVTLSCSPISGHRSVSWYQQTPGQGLQFLFEYFSETQRNKGNFPGRFSGRQFSNSRSEMNVSTLELGDSALYLCASSLLQGDALYGYTFGSGTRLTVV.

This chain links TRBV9 with TRBJ2-2; 11 bases fit TRBD1. Trimming took 2 bases from V and 6 from J; bases not matched to a gene: 18. Looked up from germline, CDR1 is SGDLS and CDR2 is YYNGEE. CDR3 length: 20 residues. For the CDR3, the DNA is TGTGCCAGCAGCGTTGGACAGGGGGCGCCCATCCGCACACACGCCGGGGAGCTGTTTTTT. Protein: CASSVGQGAPIRTHAGELFF.

The chain is built from TRBV5-5 and TRBJ1-1; a weak D match, TRBD1 (5 bases). CDR3 size: 14 residues. V lost 0 bases and J 0 bases, leaving 6 bases between the germline ends. Germline lookup yields CDR1 SGHKS and CDR2 YYEKEE (reference sequence). The CDR3 coding sequence is TGTGCCAGCAGCTTGGAACAGGTGAACACTGAAGCTTTCTTT. Translating gives CASSLEQVNTEAFF.

The chain carries TRBV18 and TRBJ2-7; 8 bases agree with TRBD2. The CDR3 covers 16 residues. CDR1 is KGHSH, CDR2 LQKENI, per germline. Losses at the gene ends were 8 bases for V and 4 bases for J; bases not matched to a gene: 16. In DNA form, the CDR3 reads TGTGCCAGCACGTTCGCCCAAGCGGGAGTTAGGTACGAGCAGTACTTC. Encoded protein: CASTFAQAGVRYEQYF.

The gene calls are TRBV3-1 (or the pseudogene TRBV3-2) and TRBJ2-3; a possible D gene is TRBD2 (6 bases). The length of the CDR3 is 15 residues. Trimming took off 0 bases at V and 5 bases at J, with 12 bases between the two ends. Germline CDR1 LGHDT, CDR2 YNNKEL (reference sequence). The CDR3: CASSQEAGLGDTQYF. CDR3 bases: TGTGCCAGCAGCCAAGAGGCGGGGCTTGGAGATACGCAGTATTTT.

Comment on this clone: At one end the junction does not follow the germline gene, possibly because of a read error. The CDR3 spells CASSWFISRAGAVF. In DNA form, the CDR3 reads TGTGCCAGCAGTTGGTTTATAAGTCGGGCCGGAGCGGTCTTC. The J gene is TRBJ1-2, the V gene TRBV28; D is unresolved. The CDR3 consists of 14 residues. CDR1 and CDR2 (germline): MDHEN, SYDVKM.

A word on this clone: Here the CDR3 omits its conserved ending phenylalanine or tryptophan, so a read error is the likely source. No DNA is shown, since the ends of the CDR3 on it are uncertain; the CDR3 is the one TCRdb lists. The chain is built from TRBV5-6 and TRBJ1-1; whether TRBD1, the table's D call, matches the DNA was not checked. Both ends counted, the CDR3 spans 12 residues. Germline CDR1 and CDR2: SGHDT and YYEEEE. The CDR3 is CASSLGTGGQAM.

This chain links TRBV3-1 (or the pseudogene TRBV3-2) with TRBJ2-3; no clear D gene. CDR1 LGHDT and CDR2 YNNKEL come from the germline V gene (reference sequence). The CDR3 is 15 amino acids. The V end lost 4 bases, the J end lost 1 base, and 12 bases lay between the germline ends. The CDR3: CASSRASAGTDTQYF. CDR3 bases: TGTGCCAGCAGCCGAGCCTCGGCGGGCACAGATACGCAGTATTTT.

The chain has TRBV7-9 and TRBJ2-3; D call uncertain. The germline V gene has CDR1 SEHNR and CDR2 FQNEAQ (reference sequence). The V end lost 2 bases, the J end lost 6 bases, and 6 bases lay between the germline ends. The CDR3 has 12 amino acids. CDR3 nucleotides: TGTGCCAGCAGCTTACCAGCGGATACGCAGTATTTT. Its translation is CASSLPADTQYF. Looking up the rest from reference TRBV7-9 and TRBJ2-3 gives the full variable domain: DTGVSQNPRHKITKRGQNVTFRCDPISEHNRLYWYRQTLGQGPEFLTYFQNEAQLEKSRLLSDRFSAERPKGSFSTLEIQRTEQGDSAMYLCASSLPADTQYFGPGTRLTVL.

The chain joins TRBV24-1 to TRBJ2-5, with 9 bases fitting TRBD1. The CDR3 is 14 amino acids. Germline lookup yields CDR1 KGHDR and CDR2 SFDVKD. J gave up 5 bases and V 5 bases, and 5 bases lay outside the gene matches. CDR3 loop: CATSGEQGAETQYF. In DNA, the CDR3 is TGTGCCACCAGTGGGGAACAGGGGGCTGAGACCCAGTACTTC.